This T cell receptor (beta chain) was found in a study of blood T cell repertoires in COVID-19. This CDR3 comprises 16 residues. Profiling relied on immunoSEQ multiplex PCR, and the TCRdb table lists in-frame clones only, not all of them. The sample consists of over 100,000 clones, approximately 92% of them appearing once. The sequence derives from a woman aged 50 to 65 with COVID-19, enrolled during active disease. The rearrangement joins TRBV21-1 to TRBJ2-1; the D call in the table, TRBD1, was not verified against the DNA. TRBV21-1 is termed a pseudogene. Sequencing was done on a sample of peripheral blood. The CDR3 is CASSQNRGRDPNEQFF. The CDR3 DNA follows: TGTGCCAGCAGCCAGAACAGGGGGCGCGATCCCAATGAGCAGTTCTTC.